The 30 T cell receptor beta chains presented below share a single source sample, sequenced in a study of T cells expressing NK-cell markers. Reprocessing the 5' RACE reads, TCRdb reports a single entry for every CDR3 protein and omits DNA. Its table lists hundreds of thousands of distinct CDR3 sequences. The sequencing sample was made of blood T cells: a sorted CD56 or NKG2C T cell subset, CD4+ or CD8+ T cells, or bulk PBMC T cells (not recorded which). The receptor source for this set is a woman between 18 and 70 years old in good health.

The chain joins TRBV24-1 to TRBJ2-3; TCRdb designates TRBD1, a call that cannot be tested without DNA. Germline CDR1 is KGHDR and CDR2 is SFDVKD. This CDR3 spans 16 amino acids. CDR3 protein: CATSAPRGGGPDTQYF.

V gene TRBV29-1 combines with J gene TRBJ2-7. The CDR3 contains 13 residues. Germline lookup yields CDR1 SQVTM and CDR2 ANQGSEA. The CDR3: CSVEAGGPYEQYF.

The CDR3 sequence is CASSDTSGGHNEQFF. The V gene is TRBV11-2, the J gene TRBJ2-1; TCRdb selects TRBD2, and the lack of DNA leaves this call unchecked. The germline V gene has CDR1 SGHAT and CDR2 FQNNGV. The CDR3 runs 15 residues. Variable domain in full (rest from reference TRBV11-2 and TRBJ2-1): EAGVAQSPRYKIIEKRQSVAFWCNPISGHATLYWYQQILGQGPKLLIQFQNNGVVDDSQLPKDRFSAERLKGVDSTLKIQPAKLEDSAVYLCASSDTSGGHNEQFFGPGTRLTVL.

J is TRBJ2-2 and V is TRBV12-3 or TRBV12-4; TCRdb indicates TRBD1, and absent DNA this call remains unverified. The length of the CDR3 is 15 residues. CDR3 protein: CASTPSGRWTGELFF.

The V gene is TRBV7-9, the J gene TRBJ1-3; checking the TCRdb D call of TRBD1 is not possible without DNA. The CDR3 contains 16 residues. Germline-derived CDR1 and CDR2 are SEHNR and FQNEAQ (reference sequence). Here the CDR3 reads CASSPTTGYTGNTIYF.

The V and J genes are TRBV5-1 and TRBJ1-4. CDR1 is SGHRS, CDR2 YFSETQ, per germline. There are 15 residues in the CDR3. CDR3 loop: CASSLSDATNEKLFF.

This chain joins TRBV4-3 and TRBJ2-2. CDR3 length: 12 residues. Germline V gives CDR1 LGHNA, CDR2 YSLEER. The CDR3 is CASSQFDGELFF.

The chain uses TRBV29-1 and TRBJ2-3. The CDR3 contains 11 residues. Germline V gene sequence: CDR1 SQVTM, CDR2 ANQGSEA. CDR3 sequence: CSVGSGDTQYF.

The chain has TRBV29-1 and TRBJ2-7; TCRdb's assignment of TRBD1 cannot be checked, as there is no DNA. This CDR3 region has 13 residues. CDR1 SQVTM and CDR2 ANQGSEA come from the germline V gene. CDR3 in amino acids: CSATDRVSYEQYF.

The V call is TRBV5-1, the J call TRBJ2-1; TCRdb outputs TRBD1, but without DNA this stays unchecked. Germline-derived CDR1 and CDR2 are SGHRS and YFSETQ. The CDR3 contains 16 residues. The CDR3 here is CASSLEPLRAYNEQFF.

The CDR3 spells CSVVQGAGDTQYF. V and J are TRBV29-1 and TRBJ2-3; checking the TCRdb D call of TRBD1 is not possible without DNA. The CDR3 length is 13 residues. Per germline, CDR1 SQVTM and CDR2 ANQGSEA.

The genes are TRBV5-1 and TRBJ1-4. The CDR3 is made up of 13 amino acids. Germline assignment: CDR1 SGHRS and CDR2 YFSETQ. The CDR3 is CASSLGQYEKLFF.

This CDR3 is CSALSSQVNEQFF. The chain is built from TRBV20-1 and TRBJ2-1; TCRdb's assignment of TRBD1 cannot be checked, as there is no DNA. Germline loops: CDR1 DFQATT, CDR2 SNEGSKA (reference sequence). This CDR3 comprises 13 residues.

CDR3 residues: CASRTNDLAGYQETQYF. The chain uses TRBV6-1 and TRBJ2-5. The CDR3 covers 17 residues. Germline V gives CDR1 MNHNS, CDR2 SASEGT.

This chain connects TRBV20-1 to TRBJ1-1; without DNA, the TCRdb call of TRBD1 cannot be checked. Germline V gives CDR1 DFQATT, CDR2 SNEGSKA (reference sequence). The CDR3 has 15 residues. CDR3 residues: CSVLAPGTLNTEAFF.

The CDR3 sequence is CATSSTGTQLLETQYF. The V gene is TRBV15, the J gene TRBJ2-5; TCRdb names TRBD1, which stays unverified in the absence of DNA. In germline, CDR1 is LNHNV, CDR2 YYDKDF (reference sequence). This CDR3 has 16 amino acids.

The gene calls are TRBV20-1 and TRBJ1-1; checking the TCRdb D call of TRBD1 is not possible without DNA. Germline CDR1 DFQATT, CDR2 SNEGSKA (reference sequence). This CDR3 has 14 amino acids. CDR3 loop: CSARDGGAPTEAFF.

The chain carries TRBV12-3 or TRBV12-4 and TRBJ2-1; TCRdb reports TRBD2, a call that lacks DNA to check it against. CDR3 size: 15 residues. CDR3 protein: CASREGLAGGDEQFF.

The chain joins TRBV12-3 or TRBV12-4 to TRBJ1-2. This CDR3 has 12 amino acids. The CDR3 loop is CASSYGVYGYTF.

The gene calls are TRBV6-2 or TRBV6-3 and TRBJ2-2; TCRdb names TRBD2, which stays unverified in the absence of DNA. The CDR3 has 14 residues. Germline lookup yields CDR1 MNHEY and CDR2 SVGEGT. CDR3 residues: CASSRSLATGELFF.

This sequence joins TRBV20-1 and TRBJ2-5. The CDR3 extends over 12 amino acids. The V gene's germline CDR1 is DFQATT and CDR2 SNEGSKA (reference sequence). The CDR3 protein is CSARDPQETQYF.

The genes are TRBV7-3 and TRBJ2-1; TCRdb gives TRBD2 as the D gene, but with no DNA this cannot be confirmed. Germline V gene lookup returns CDR1 SGHTA and CDR2 FQGTGA. This CDR3 is 13 amino acids long. CDR3 amino acids: CASSPREGREQFF.

The chain is built from TRBV5-1 and TRBJ2-2; TCRdb gives TRBD2 as the D gene, but with no DNA this cannot be confirmed. From germline, CDR1 is SGHRS and CDR2 YFSETQ. This CDR3 is built from 17 residues. CDR3 amino acids: CASKTSRQTHFTGELFF.

The CDR3 reads CASSQGGEAYNEQFF. The gene calls are TRBV11-2 and TRBJ2-1; the D call from TCRdb, TRBD1, cannot be confirmed without DNA. The CDR3 runs to 15 residues. CDR1 is SGHAT and CDR2 is FQNNGV in the germline V gene. Using reference TRBV11-2 and TRBJ2-1 for the parts outside the CDR3, the full variable domain is EAGVAQSPRYKIIEKRQSVAFWCNPISGHATLYWYQQILGQGPKLLIQFQNNGVVDDSQLPKDRFSAERLKGVDSTLKIQPAKLEDSAVYLCASSQGGEAYNEQFFGPGTRLTVL.

The rearrangement links TRBV20-1 to TRBJ1-4; TCRdb designates TRBD1, a call that cannot be tested without DNA. CDR1 is DFQATT and CDR2 is SNEGSKA in the germline V gene (reference sequence). This CDR3 has 12 amino acids. CDR3 in amino acids: CSASDRGEKLFF.

The chain is built from TRBV5-1 and TRBJ2-5. The germline gives CDR1 SGHRS, CDR2 YFSETQ. The CDR3 covers 11 residues. CDR3 in amino acids: CASKQQETQYF.

The chain links TRBV12-3 or TRBV12-4 to TRBJ1-1; no DNA is available, so the TRBD1 call from TCRdb remains unchecked. This CDR3 has 15 amino acids. The CDR3 protein is CASSYYGTLNTEAFF.

This sequence joins TRBV20-1 and TRBJ2-5. Germline assignment: CDR1 DFQATT and CDR2 SNEGSKA (reference sequence). This CDR3 is 14 amino acids long. The CDR3 sequence: CSARDSLTQETQYF.

The J gene is TRBJ1-1, the V gene TRBV10-3. The CDR3 is 12 residues long. CDR1 and CDR2 (germline): ENHRY, SYGVKD. CDR3 amino acids: CAISEWATGAFF.

The chain has TRBV9 and TRBJ2-7; the D call of TRBD1 rests on TCRdb alone, since no DNA is present to check it. There are 16 residues in the CDR3. Per germline, CDR1 SGDLS and CDR2 YYNGEE. The CDR3 loop is CASSVEGEGGQYEQYF.